A single sample gave rise to the 10 T cell receptor beta chains below, sequenced in a study of T cells after yellow fever vaccination. TCRdb independently ran MiXCR on the 5' RACE reads; one entry per CDR3 protein. The sample records 300,000 or so distinct CDR3 sequences, around 6.8% being singletons. The sequenced sample was PBMCs, obtained roughly 45 days after the first yellow fever vaccination. All receptors derive from a man younger than 30 who received the YFV17D yellow fever vaccine.

This clonotype was counted at least ten times. The CDR3 sequence is CASSPTGGRNQPQHF. The CDR3 DNA reads as TGCGCCAGCAGCCCCACAGGGGGAAGGAACCAGCCCCAGCATTTT. The V call is TRBV4-1, the J call TRBJ1-5; TRBD1 aligns across 8 bases. The CDR3 runs 15 residues. Per germline, CDR1 MGHRA and CDR2 YSYEKL. J gave up 7 bases and V 4 bases, and 9 bases lay outside the gene matches.

This clonotype was observed at least ten times. The rearrangement links TRBV4-3 to TRBJ2-1; 10 nucleotides agree with TRBD2. Germline V gene data show CDR1 as LGHNA and CDR2 as YSLEER. The CDR3 has 13 amino acids. Unmatched junction bases numbered 5, after V lost 0 bases and J lost 15 bases. The DNA for the CDR3 is TGCGCCAGCAGCCAAGATCAGGGACTAGCGTTGTTCTTC. It encodes CASSQDQGLALFF.

The CDR3 is CASSLALTAQGTQYF. As DNA, the CDR3 is TGTGCCAGCAGCTTAGCGCTAACAGCGCAGGGGACCCAGTACTTC. V gene TRBV7-2 combines with J gene TRBJ2-5; perhaps TRBD1 as D (5 bases). The CDR3 is 15 amino acids. Trimming removed 0 bases from V and 7 bases from J, with 15 bases in between. From germline, CDR1 is SGHTA and CDR2 FQGNSA.

This clonotype was found a few times. The V gene is TRBV20-1, the J gene TRBJ2-3, with D hard to call. CDR3 size: 12 residues. The V gene lost 4 bases and the J gene lost 0 bases, with 5 bases spanning the gap. Germline assignment: CDR1 DFQATT and CDR2 SNEGSKA (reference sequence). The CDR3 region has the DNA TGCAGTGCTATCTCCAGCACAGATACGCAGTATTTT. Its translation: CSAISSTDTQYF.

This clonotype came up a few times. The genes are TRBV11-2 and TRBJ2-1, with TRBD2 matching over 13 bases. The junction had 12 bases not matched to a gene; V was cut back by 5 bases and J by 2 bases. Germline V lookup: CDR1 SGHAT, CDR2 FQNNGV. The CDR3 is made up of 19 amino acids. CDR3 region: CASSRTTGTSGATYNEQFF. CDR3 nucleotides: TGTGCCAGCAGCAGAACCACCGGGACTAGCGGGGCGACCTACAATGAGCAGTTCTTC.

This clonotype was seen a few times. The V call is TRBV3-1, the J call TRBJ1-5; D is unclear. The CDR3 spans 14 residues. Germline V CDR1 and CDR2: LGHDT, YNNKEL (reference sequence). V was shortened by 0 bases and J by 5 bases, with 8 bases between the two germline ends. The CDR3 region is CASSQERVDQPQHF. The CDR3 DNA follows: TGTGCCAGCAGCCAAGAGAGGGTGGATCAGCCCCAGCATTTT.

This clonotype was picked up one time. The J gene is TRBJ1-1, the V gene TRBV7-8, with 7 nucleotides matching TRBD1. The germline CDR1 and CDR2 sequences are SGHVS and FQNEAQ. V shed 2 bases, J shed 4 bases, and the junction held 10 bases outside the gene matches. CDR3 length: 16 residues. CDR3 DNA: TGTGCCAGCAGCTTATACGGGACAGCGTCAGGCACTGAAGCTTTCTTT. Translation: CASSLYGTASGTEAFF.

The rearrangement uses TRBV2 and TRBJ1-5; TRBD1 is a possible D gene (5 bases). V gave up 0 bases and J gave up 7 bases, with 10 bases separating them. The CDR3 has 14 residues. Germline loops: CDR1 SNHLY, CDR2 FYNNEI. This chain's CDR3 is CASSEAGRDQPQHF. In DNA, the CDR3 is TGTGCCAGCAGTGAAGCTGGCAGGGACCAGCCCCAGCATTTT.

This clonotype was found many times. The V call is TRBV5-1, the J call TRBJ2-1, with D possibly called TRBD1 or TRBD2 (5 bases each). With 1 base removed from V and 0 bases from J, the gap between germline ends came to 20 bases. CDR1 and CDR2 from the germline V gene are SGHRS and YFSETQ. This CDR3 is built from 19 residues. CDR3 residues: CASSLFGAAGRSSYNEQFF. The CDR3 nucleotides are TGCGCCAGCAGCTTGTTTGGGGCCGCGGGCCGCAGCTCCTACAATGAGCAGTTCTTC.

In this sample, this clonotype turned up a few times. CDR3 DNA sequence: TGTGCCAGCAGCGGCGAGGCGTCAGAGACCCAGTACTTC. Amino acids: CASSGEASETQYF. V and J are TRBV9 and TRBJ2-5; D is uncertain. The V and J ends lost 3 bases and 4 bases respectively, with 10 bases between them. CDR3 length equals 13 residues. Germline V CDR1 and CDR2: SGDLS, YYNGEE.